This record concerns one T cell receptor beta chain sequence. The antigen is not known. The data derive from a study of cytotoxic CD8 clonotypes in ibrutinib-treated CLL. The study, taken as a whole, reports: Researchers report that baseline clonality outpaced age-matched healthy donors and tracked circulating CD8+ T-cell counts.

Sequenced by immunoSEQ multiplex PCR; TCRdb stores in-frame clones only, minus some. The table has 200,000 to 250,000 clones, just over 70% seen once; the top ten hold around 5.9%. The length of the CDR3 is 15 residues. V lost 6 bases and J 0 bases, leaving 17 bases between the germline ends. Germline V gives CDR1 SQVTM, CDR2 ANQGSEA. The sequencing used PBMCs, collected after 12 months of ibrutinib treatment. This chain links TRBV29-1 with TRBJ1-1; weak D call: TRBD1 (5 bases). This sequence was found in a human donor with chronic lymphocytic leukemia. CDR3 residues: CSVDHIDRLNTEAFF. Written as DNA, the CDR3 is TGCAGCGTAGACCATATAGACAGACTGAACACTGAAGCTTTCTTT.